This T cell receptor (beta chain) was identified in a study of blood T cell repertoires in COVID-19. The V and J ends lost 6 bases and 8 bases, in that order; junction bases with no gene match: 12. Looked up from germline, CDR1 is SGDLS and CDR2 is YYNGEE. The CDR3 is made up of 16 amino acids. Sequenced by immunoSEQ multiplex PCR; TCRdb stores in-frame clones only, minus some. The sample shows 120,000 to 150,000 clones, 85% to 90% of them seen only once. The genes are TRBV9 and TRBJ2-4, with 12 bases lining up with TRBD1. Sequencing was carried out using peripheral blood. The sequence came from a man between 45 and 60 years old with active or convalescent COVID-19. The CDR3 bases are TGTGCCAGCACTCCAGGGGGACAGGGGGCTCGGGACATTCAGTACTTC. It translates to CASTPGGQGARDIQYF.